The sequence of this T cell receptor (beta chain) was determined in a study of blood T cell repertoires in COVID-19. Study background: Whether acute or convalescent, the COVID-19 samples came from the United States, Italy and Spain. PBMCs, B-cell-depleted T cells, or T cells provided the cDNA or gDNA that made up the material.

As handled by the study authors: Counts of nucleated cells, estimated from reference gene primer amplification, were obtained. Sequencing used immunoSEQ multiplex PCR; TCRdb keeps in-frame clones, though not all of them. That table furnishes V, J and clone size, whereas the DNA furnished D and trimming. The table includes tens of thousands of clones, 65% to 90% detected once. One Seattle source followed patients from active infection through their disease course. Sequencing was done on a sample of peripheral blood. The receptor was derived from a man aged 30-40 years with COVID-19, enrolled during active disease.

In DNA form, the CDR3 reads TGTGCCAGCAGTTCTATAGAGGACAGGGTGCACGAAAAACTGTTTTTT. Its translation: CASSSIEDRVHEKLFF. V and J are TRBV28 and TRBJ1-4; the match to TRBD1 covers 8 bases. Germline V gene data show CDR1 as MDHEN and CDR2 as SYDVKM. V trimming: 4 bases; J trimming: 8 bases; junction bases outside the gene matches: 12. The CDR3 is made up of 16 amino acids.